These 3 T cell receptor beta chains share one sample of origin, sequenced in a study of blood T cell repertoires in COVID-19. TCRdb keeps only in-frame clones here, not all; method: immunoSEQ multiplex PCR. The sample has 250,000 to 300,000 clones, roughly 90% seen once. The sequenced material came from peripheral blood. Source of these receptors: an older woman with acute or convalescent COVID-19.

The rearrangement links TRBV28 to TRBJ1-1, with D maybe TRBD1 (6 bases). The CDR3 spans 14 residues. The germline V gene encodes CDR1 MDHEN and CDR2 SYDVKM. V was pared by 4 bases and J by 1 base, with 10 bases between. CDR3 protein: CASSSPGQNTEAFF. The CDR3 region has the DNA TGTGCCAGCAGTTCGCCGGGACAGAACACTGAAGCTTTCTTT.

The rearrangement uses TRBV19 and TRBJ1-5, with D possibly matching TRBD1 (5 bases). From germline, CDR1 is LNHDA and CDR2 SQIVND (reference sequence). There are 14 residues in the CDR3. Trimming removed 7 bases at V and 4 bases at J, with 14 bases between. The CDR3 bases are TGTGCCAGTACCCTATCCCAGGGTAATCAGCCCCAGCATTTT. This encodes CASTLSQGNQPQHF. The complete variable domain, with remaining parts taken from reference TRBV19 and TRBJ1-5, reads DGGITQSPKYLFRKEGQNVTLSCEQNLNHDAMYWYRQDPGQGLRLIYYSQIVNDFQKGDIAEGYSVSREKKESFPLTVTSAQKNPTAFYLCASTLSQGNQPQHFGDGTRLSIL.

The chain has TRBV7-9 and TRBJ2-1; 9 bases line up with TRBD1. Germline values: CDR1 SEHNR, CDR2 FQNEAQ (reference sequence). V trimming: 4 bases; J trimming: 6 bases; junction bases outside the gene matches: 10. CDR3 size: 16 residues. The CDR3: CASSSNRDRVGNEQFF. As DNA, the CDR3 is TGTGCCAGCAGCTCCAACCGGGACAGGGTCGGCAATGAGCAGTTCTTC.